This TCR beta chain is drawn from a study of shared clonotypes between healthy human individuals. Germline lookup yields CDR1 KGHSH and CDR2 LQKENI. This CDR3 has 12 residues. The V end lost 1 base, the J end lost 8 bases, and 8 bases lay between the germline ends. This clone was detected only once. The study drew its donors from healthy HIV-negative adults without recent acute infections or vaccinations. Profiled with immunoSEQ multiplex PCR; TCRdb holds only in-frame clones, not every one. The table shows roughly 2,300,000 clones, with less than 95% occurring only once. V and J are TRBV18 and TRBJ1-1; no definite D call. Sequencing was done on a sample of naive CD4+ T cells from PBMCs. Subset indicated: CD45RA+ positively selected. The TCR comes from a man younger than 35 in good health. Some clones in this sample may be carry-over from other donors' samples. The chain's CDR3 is CASSPQSFEAFF. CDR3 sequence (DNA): TGTGCCAGCTCACCACAATCCTTCGAAGCTTTCTTT. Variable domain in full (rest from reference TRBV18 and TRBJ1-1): NAGVMQNPRHLVRRRGQEARLRCSPMKGHSHVYWYRQLPEEGLKFMVYLQKENIIDESGMPKERFSAEFPKEGPSILRIQQVVRGDSAAYFCASSPQSFEAFFGQGTRLTVV.